The 17 T cell receptor beta chains below were found in one sample sequenced in a study of T cell repertoires in cytomegalovirus infection. TCRdb re-called the reads through MiXCR, storing one row per CDR3 protein. Here the sample spans 650,000 to 900,000 distinct CDR3 sequences, almost 30% being singletons. Antigen specificity for these receptors is unknown. The sample here was cultured CD8+ T cells from PBMCs, taken from culture after CMV antigen stimulation. Source of these receptors: a human donor in good health (CMV status not recorded). Some clones in this sample may be carry-over from other donors' samples.

This rearrangement joins TRBV10-3 to TRBJ2-1, with unresolved D. Trimming removed 7 bases from V and 8 bases from J, with 18 bases in between. Germline V CDR1 and CDR2: ENHRY, SYGVKD. CDR3 length: 14 amino acids. This chain's CDR3 is CAITRDNRRDEQFF. CDR3 nucleotide sequence: TGTGCCATCACTCGAGACAACCGACGCGATGAGCAGTTCTTC.

This clonotype was counted between two and nine times. The chain has TRBV5-1 and TRBJ2-7, with 10 bases lining up with TRBD1. V shed 4 bases, J shed 4 bases, and the junction held 5 bases outside the gene matches. The CDR3 covers 14 residues. Germline values: CDR1 SGHRS, CDR2 YFSETQ. The CDR3 DNA is TGCGCCAGCAGCATCGGACAGGGGGATTACGAGCAGTACTTC. Residues: CASSIGQGDYEQYF.

In its sample, this clonotype was seen a few times. This chain connects TRBV7-2 to TRBJ2-3; 10 positions match TRBD2. V was pared by 1 base and J by 6 bases, with 7 bases of the junction left unmatched. The CDR3 has 16 amino acids. Germline V gives CDR1 SGHTA, CDR2 FQGNSA. CDR3 DNA sequence: TGTGCCAGCAGCTTAGAACTAGCGGGGCCCCGGGATACGCAGTATTTT. It yields the protein CASSLELAGPRDTQYF.

This chain connects TRBV10-2 to TRBJ1-2; TRBD1 matches at 7 bases. Germline loops: CDR1 WSHSY, CDR2 SAAADI. The CDR3 totals 14 residues. Losses at the gene ends were 5 bases for V and 4 bases for J; bases not matched to a gene: 7. The CDR3 loop is CASSPSGTAYGYTF. The CDR3 region has the DNA TGCGCCAGCAGTCCTTCCGGGACAGCCTATGGCTACACCTTC.

This sequence joins TRBV14 and TRBJ1-3; no reliable D call. Germline lookup yields CDR1 SGHDN and CDR2 FVKESK. Trimming cost V 1 base and J 7 bases, with 11 bases left between them. The CDR3 runs to 14 residues. The CDR3 DNA is TGTGCCAGCAGCCAAGTCGGAAATCGCAACACCATATATTTT. Translated, it gives CASSQVGNRNTIYF.

Concerning this clonotype itself: One base away lies a much larger clone, so this may be a sequencing read error. This CDR3 fails to terminate in the conserved phenylalanine or tryptophan, so it likely reflects a read error. This rearrangement joins TRBV7-8 to TRBJ2-1; 7 bases agree with TRBD1. Looked up from germline, CDR1 is SGHVS and CDR2 is FQNEAQ. CDR3 length: 14 amino acids. Unmatched junction bases numbered 9, after V lost 5 bases and J lost 8 bases. CDR3: CASSPSTGMDEQFS. CDR3 nucleotides: TGTGCCAGCAGCCCCTCGACAGGGATGGATGAGCAGTTCTCC.

The chain has TRBV4-1 and TRBJ2-7; 12 nucleotides agree with TRBD1. The CDR3 runs to 15 residues. The J segment lost 9 bases and the V segment lost 3 bases, leaving 9 bases of the junction unmatched. In germline, CDR1 is MGHRA, CDR2 YSYEKL. The CDR3 protein is CASSQEGQGATGQYF. For the CDR3, the DNA is TGCGCCAGCAGCCAGGAGGGACAGGGGGCCACCGGGCAGTACTTC.

This clonotype appeared a few times. V usage is TRBV7-9 and J usage is TRBJ2-7, with D uncertain. Per the germline V gene, CDR1 is SEHNR and CDR2 is FQNEAQ (reference sequence). The V and J ends lost 2 bases and 5 bases respectively, with 10 bases between them. The CDR3 loop spans 13 amino acids. As DNA, the CDR3 is TGTGCCAGCAGCTTAAGGGAAATAGACGAGCAGTACTTC. Protein sequence: CASSLREIDEQYF.

This clonotype has just a few counts. The V call is TRBV6-2 or TRBV6-3, the J call TRBJ1-2; D is ambiguous. Per germline, CDR1 MNHEY and CDR2 SVGEGT. The CDR3 has 15 residues. The ends were cut back, 2 bases at V and 0 bases at J, with 10 bases in the middle. The CDR3 bases are TGTGCCAGCAGTTACCCCAGACAAGCTAACTATGGCTACACCTTC. It specifies CASSYPRQANYGYTF.

This clonotype was seen a handful of times. This chain connects TRBV27 to TRBJ1-5; D is ambiguous. This CDR3 contains 16 residues. Trimming took 1 base from V and 0 from J, leaving 10 bases between them. Germline V gene data show CDR1 as MNHEY and CDR2 as SMNVEV (reference sequence). This CDR3 is CASSLWAANSNQPQHF. CDR3 DNA: TGTGCCAGCAGTTTATGGGCAGCGAATAGCAATCAGCCCCAGCATTTT.

In this sample, this clonotype turned up a few times. The chain links TRBV25-1 to TRBJ2-4; the match to TRBD1 covers 11 bases. CDR3 length equals 16 residues. J was trimmed by 2 bases and V by 4 bases; bases with no gene match: 4. Germline V gene sequence: CDR1 MGHDK, CDR2 SYGVNS. The DNA for the CDR3 is TGTGCCAGCAGTGGGGACAGGGGGTTAACCAAAAACATTCAGTACTTC. Amino acids: CASSGDRGLTKNIQYF. The variable domain in full, completed from reference TRBV25-1 and TRBJ2-4, reads EADIYQTPRYLVIGTGKKITLECSQTMGHDKMYWYQQDPGMELHLIHYSYGVNSTEKGDLSSESTVSRIRTEHFPLTLESARPSHTSQYLCASSGDRGLTKNIQYFGAGTRLSVL.

This clonotype was observed a few times. The rearrangement uses TRBV6-1 and TRBJ2-2; 8 bases are a match to TRBD2. Germline assignment: CDR1 MNHNS and CDR2 SASEGT. After removal of 7 bases from V and 6 bases from J, the junction contained 10 bases not matched to a gene. The CDR3 is 15 amino acids. The DNA of the CDR3 is TGTGCCAGCACCTACTCAGCGGGGGCGGCCGGGGAGCTGTTTTTT. Translated, it gives CASTYSAGAAGELFF.

The chain has TRBV6-6 and TRBJ1-4; TRBD1 aligns across 7 bases. Germline V lookup: CDR1 MNHNY, CDR2 SVGAGI (reference sequence). This CDR3 spans 14 amino acids. V shed 6 bases and J 8 bases; nucleotides not matched to a gene: 9. The CDR3 bases are TGTGCCAGCAGCGAAGAGGGGACAGACGAAAAACTGTTTTTT. Protein: CASSEEGTDEKLFF.

Points on this clonotype: A read error is possible here, since a much larger clone lies one base away. The rearrangement joins TRBV7-2 to TRBJ2-4, with D perhaps TRBD2 (7 bases). Germline values: CDR1 SGHTA, CDR2 FQGNSA. Between the trimmed V and J ends, which lost 0 bases and 2 bases, there was a span of 17 bases. CDR3 size: 18 residues. CDR3 in DNA: TGTGCCAGCAGCTTAGCGAGGGCGGGGGCACGGACCAAAAACATTCAGTACTTC. Translation gives CASSLARAGARTKNIQYF.

This clonotype showed up just a few times. This chain joins TRBV6-6 and TRBJ2-3, with 10 positions matching TRBD1. V lost 0 bases, J lost 4 bases, and 7 bases stayed unmatched. Germline-derived CDR1 and CDR2 are MNHNY and SVGAGI (reference sequence). The CDR3 is made up of 17 amino acids. The CDR3 protein is CASSYSPDRGLPDTQYF. CDR3 bases: TGTGCCAGCAGTTACTCCCCCGACAGGGGGCTCCCAGATACGCAGTATTTT.

The V gene is TRBV7-9, the J gene TRBJ1-6; D perhaps matches TRBD1 (5 bases). This CDR3 contains 15 residues. V lost 5 bases and J lost 10, with 18 bases in between. From germline, CDR1 is SEHNR and CDR2 FQNEAQ (reference sequence). CDR3 region: CASSRQPSLTSPLHF. The CDR3, as DNA: TGTGCCAGCAGCCGACAGCCCTCATTGACCTCACCCCTCCACTTT. Full variable domain (outside the CDR3, taken from reference TRBV7-9 and TRBJ1-6): DTGVSQNPRHKITKRGQNVTFRCDPISEHNRLYWYRQTLGQGPEFLTYFQNEAQLEKSRLLSDRFSAERPKGSFSTLEIQRTEQGDSAMYLCASSRQPSLTSPLHFGNGTRLTVT.

There are a few counts of this clonotype. This chain links TRBV2 with TRBJ2-5; the D is unclear. V lost 7 bases to trimming and J lost 5 bases, with 11 bases between them. The CDR3 loop spans 12 amino acids. Germline V lookup: CDR1 SNHLY, CDR2 FYNNEI. The CDR3 is CASIRESETQYF. CDR3 sequence (DNA): TGTGCCAGCATTAGGGAATCGGAGACCCAGTACTTC.